These T cell receptor beta chains were read from a single sample in a study of shared clonotypes between healthy human individuals. Produced via immunoSEQ multiplex PCR; TCRdb's table is partial and in-frame only. The sample carries some 2.4 million clones, 93% recorded once. Sequencing used naive CD4+ T cells from PBMCs. These receptors were collected from a man aged 18 to 30 in good health. Some clones in this sample may be carry-over from other donors' samples. Both conserved end residues are part of each CDR3. D genes are given only for firm matches. Clone size is stated in some rows and not others, as once, few, many or a class when expanded.

d_gene | j_gene | abundance | v_gene | len | CDR3nt | CDR3aa
- | TRBJ2-1 | - | TRBV7-3 | 22 | TGTGCCAGCAGCTTAAACTCTGGTCAGGGTGGTAAGAGTACAGCGTCCTACAATGAGCAGTTCTTC | CASSLNSGQGGKSTASYNEQFF
- | TRBJ1-1 | - | TRBV14 | 18 | TGTGCCAGCAGCCCTACCGGAGGCCTCTACCTCTCGAAGACTGAAGCTTTCTTT | CASSPTGGLYLSKTEAFF
- | TRBJ2-5 | - | TRBV5-1 | 14 | TGCGCCAGCAGCTCCTGGGACAATCGAGAGACCCAGTACTTC | CASSSWDNRETQYF
- | TRBJ2-1 | - | TRBV6-5 | 14 | TGTGCCAGCAGGGACTTTAGCGGAACCAATGAGCAGTTCTTC | CASRDFSGTNEQFF
TRBD2 | TRBJ2-2 | - | TRBV5-1 | 15 | TGCGCCAGCAGCTCCTTGGCGGGAGGGCCCGGGGAGCTGTTTTTT | CASSSLAGGPGELFF
TRBD2 | TRBJ2-7 | - | TRBV7-8 | 13 | TGTGCCAGCAGCCGGGGGAGGGTAGAGCAGCAGTACTTC | CASSRGRVEQQYF
TRBD1 | TRBJ2-5 | - | TRBV5-1 | 13 | TGCGCCAGCAGCTTCCAGGGGGAAGAGACCCAGTACTTC | CASSFQGEETQYF
- | TRBJ1-1 | - | TRBV4-3 | 11 | TGCGCCAGGTCATCGAACACTGAAGCTTTCTTT | CARSSNTEAFF
- | TRBJ1-3 | - | TRBV30 | 16 | TGTGCCTGGAGTCAAATCAGGCACCTCTCTGGAAACACCATATATTTT | CAWSQIRHLSGNTIYF
- | TRBJ2-5 | - | TRBV5-1 | 15 | TGCGCCAGCAGCTTGACAGGGACGTACCAAGAGACCCAGTACTTC | CASSLTGTYQETQYF
- | TRBJ1-1 | few | TRBV2 | 13 | TGTGCCAGCAGTGTTGTTGAATCGGCTGAAGCTTTCTTT | CASSVVESAEAFF
- | TRBJ1-5 | - | TRBV19 | 15 | TGTGCCAGTAGAACCCTTGACAGAACCAATCAGCCCCAGCATTTT | CASRTLDRTNQPQHF
- | TRBJ2-7 | - | TRBV6-6 | 14 | TGTGCCAGCAGTTACTCGGACGGACTTTACGAGCAGTACTTC | CASSYSDGLYEQYF
TRBD2 | TRBJ2-3 | - | TRBV6-1 | 14 | TGTGCCAGCACCGGGAGGAGGGAGGCAGATACGCAGTATTTT | CASTGRREADTQYF